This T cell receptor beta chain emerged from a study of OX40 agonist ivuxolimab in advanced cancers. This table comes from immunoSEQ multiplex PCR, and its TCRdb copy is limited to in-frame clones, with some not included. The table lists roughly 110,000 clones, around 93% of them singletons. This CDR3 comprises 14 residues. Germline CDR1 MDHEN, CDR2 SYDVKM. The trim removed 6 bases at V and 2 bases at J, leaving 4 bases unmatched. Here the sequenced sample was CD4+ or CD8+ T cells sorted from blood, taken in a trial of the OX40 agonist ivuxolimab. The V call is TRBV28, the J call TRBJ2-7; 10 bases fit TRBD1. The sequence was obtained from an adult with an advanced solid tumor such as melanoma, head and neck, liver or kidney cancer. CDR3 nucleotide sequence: TGTGCCAGCAGAAAAGGACAGGGGGCCTACGAGCAGTACTTC. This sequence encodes CASRKGQGAYEQYF.